Included here is one T cell receptor (beta chain) sequence, with context. Germline V lookup: CDR1 MNHEY, CDR2 SMNVEV (reference sequence). The CDR3 loop spans 14 amino acids. The V end lost 8 bases, the J end lost 7 bases, and 21 bases lay between the germline ends. Some clones are missing from TCRdb's copy, which holds only in-frame ones; the method was immunoSEQ multiplex PCR. The sample holds 25,000 to 30,000 clones, over 90% seen once. The data were obtained in a study of chemoradiotherapy in HPV16-positive cancers. V is TRBV27 and J is TRBJ2-7, with D possibly matching TRBD2 (6 bases). The TCR was taken from a human donor with HPV-associated anogenital cancer. Sequenced material: blood, taken from a patient who underwent chemoradiotherapy. The CDR3: CASLAGGTPGEQYF. The CDR3 DNA sequence: TGTGCCAGCCTAGCCGGCGGGACCCCAGGAGAGCAGTACTTC.